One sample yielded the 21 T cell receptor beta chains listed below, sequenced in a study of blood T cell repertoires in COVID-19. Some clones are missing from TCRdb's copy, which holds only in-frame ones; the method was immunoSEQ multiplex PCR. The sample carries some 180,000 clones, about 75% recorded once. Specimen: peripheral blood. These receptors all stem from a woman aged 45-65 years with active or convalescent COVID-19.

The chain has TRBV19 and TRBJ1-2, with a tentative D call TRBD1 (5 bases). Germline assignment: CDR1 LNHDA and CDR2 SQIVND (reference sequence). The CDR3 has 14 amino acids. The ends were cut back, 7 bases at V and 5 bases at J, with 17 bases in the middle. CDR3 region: CASTLRGGPYGYTF. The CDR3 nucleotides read TGTGCCAGTACGCTTCGGGGGGGACCGTATGGCTACACCTTC. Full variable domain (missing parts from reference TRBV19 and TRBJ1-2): DGGITQSPKYLFRKEGQNVTLSCEQNLNHDAMYWYRQDPGQGLRLIYYSQIVNDFQKGDIAEGYSVSREKKESFPLTVTSAQKNPTAFYLCASTLRGGPYGYTFGSGTRLTVV.

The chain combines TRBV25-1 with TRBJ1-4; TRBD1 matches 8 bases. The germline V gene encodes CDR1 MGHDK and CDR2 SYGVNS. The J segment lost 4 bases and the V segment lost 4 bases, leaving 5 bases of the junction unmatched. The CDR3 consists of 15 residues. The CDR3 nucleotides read TGTGCCAGCAGTGGCTTGGGACAGGATAATGAAAAACTGTTTTTT. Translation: CASSGLGQDNEKLFF.

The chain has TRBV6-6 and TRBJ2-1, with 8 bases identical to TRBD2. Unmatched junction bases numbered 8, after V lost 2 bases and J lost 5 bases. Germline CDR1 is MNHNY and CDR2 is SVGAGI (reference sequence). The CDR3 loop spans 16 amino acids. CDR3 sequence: CASSYPPQRGNNEQFF. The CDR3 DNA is TGTGCCAGCAGTTACCCCCCCCAGCGGGGGAACAATGAGCAGTTCTTC.

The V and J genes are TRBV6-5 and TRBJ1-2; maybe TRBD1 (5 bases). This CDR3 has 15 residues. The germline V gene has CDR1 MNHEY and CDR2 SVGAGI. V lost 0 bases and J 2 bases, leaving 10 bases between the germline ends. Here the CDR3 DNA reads TGTGCCAGCAGTTACTCTTACAGGCCGAACTATGGCTACACCTTC. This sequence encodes CASSYSYRPNYGYTF.

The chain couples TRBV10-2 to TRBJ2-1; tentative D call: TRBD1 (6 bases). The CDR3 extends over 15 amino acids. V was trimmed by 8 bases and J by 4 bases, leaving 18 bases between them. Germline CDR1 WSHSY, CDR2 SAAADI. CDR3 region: CASESVGQQYNEQFF. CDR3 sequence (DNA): TGCGCCAGCGAATCTGTAGGACAGCAATACAATGAGCAGTTCTTC.

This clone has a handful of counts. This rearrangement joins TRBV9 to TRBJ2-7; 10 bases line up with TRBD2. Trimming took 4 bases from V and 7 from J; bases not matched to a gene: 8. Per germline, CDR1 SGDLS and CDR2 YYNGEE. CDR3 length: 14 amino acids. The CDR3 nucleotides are TGTGCCAGCAGCACAGCGGGAGGGCCTCGGGAGCAGTACTTC. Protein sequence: CASSTAGGPREQYF.

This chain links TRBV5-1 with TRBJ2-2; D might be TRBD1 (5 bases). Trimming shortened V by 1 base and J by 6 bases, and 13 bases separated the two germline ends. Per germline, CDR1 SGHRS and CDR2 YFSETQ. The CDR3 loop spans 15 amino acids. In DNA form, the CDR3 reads TGCGCCAGCAGCTTGATCGGACAAGTGGCCGGGGAGCTGTTTTTT. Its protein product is CASSLIGQVAGELFF.

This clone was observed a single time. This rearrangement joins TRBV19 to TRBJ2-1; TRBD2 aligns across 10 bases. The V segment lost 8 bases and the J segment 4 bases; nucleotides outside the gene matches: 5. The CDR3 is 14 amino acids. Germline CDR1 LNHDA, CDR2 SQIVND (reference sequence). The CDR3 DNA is TGTGCCAGTGAAGCGGGAGGGGAGTACAATGAGCAGTTCTTC. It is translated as CASEAGGEYNEQFF.

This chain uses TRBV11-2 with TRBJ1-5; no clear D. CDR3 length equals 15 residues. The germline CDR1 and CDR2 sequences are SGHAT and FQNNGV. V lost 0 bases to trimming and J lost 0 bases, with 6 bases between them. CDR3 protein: CASSLEAVSNQPQHF. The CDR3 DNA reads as TGTGCCAGCAGCTTAGAGGCAGTTAGCAATCAGCCCCAGCATTTT. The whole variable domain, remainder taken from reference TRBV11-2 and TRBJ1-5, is EAGVAQSPRYKIIEKRQSVAFWCNPISGHATLYWYQQILGQGPKLLIQFQNNGVVDDSQLPKDRFSAERLKGVDSTLKIQPAKLEDSAVYLCASSLEAVSNQPQHFGDGTRLSIL.

CDR3 residues: CASSEPGQGSSPLHF. Here the CDR3 DNA reads TGTGCCAGCAGTGAGCCGGGACAGGGTAGTTCACCCCTCCACTTT. This chain uses TRBV25-1 with TRBJ1-6; 9 positions agree with TRBD1. The V gene's germline CDR1 is MGHDK and CDR2 SYGVNS. The CDR3 extends over 15 amino acids. With 3 bases clipped from V and 9 bases from J, the junction kept 6 bases outside the gene matches.

CDR3 residues: CASSPGGRGATNEKLFF. CDR3 DNA sequence: TGCGCCAGCAGCCCCGGGGGGAGAGGCGCAACTAATGAAAAACTGTTTTTT. The chain recombines TRBV4-3 with TRBJ1-4, with D perhaps matching TRBD1 (5 bases). Per the germline V gene, CDR1 is LGHNA and CDR2 is YSLEER. V lost 4 bases, J lost 0 bases, and 15 bases lay in between. The CDR3 contains 17 residues.

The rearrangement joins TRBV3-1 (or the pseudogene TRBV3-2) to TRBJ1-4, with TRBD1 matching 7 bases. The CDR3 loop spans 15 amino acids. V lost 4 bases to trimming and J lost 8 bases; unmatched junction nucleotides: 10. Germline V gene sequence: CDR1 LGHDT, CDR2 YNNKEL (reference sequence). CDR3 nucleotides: TGTGCCAGCAGCCCCTCGACAGGGAGTCACGAAAAACTGTTTTTT. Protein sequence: CASSPSTGSHEKLFF.

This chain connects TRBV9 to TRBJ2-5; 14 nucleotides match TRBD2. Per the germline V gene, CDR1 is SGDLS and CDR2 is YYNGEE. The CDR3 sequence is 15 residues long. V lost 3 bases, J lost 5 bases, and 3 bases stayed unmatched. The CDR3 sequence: CASSGLAGGPETQYF. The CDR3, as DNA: TGTGCCAGCAGCGGACTAGCGGGGGGGCCGGAGACCCAGTACTTC.

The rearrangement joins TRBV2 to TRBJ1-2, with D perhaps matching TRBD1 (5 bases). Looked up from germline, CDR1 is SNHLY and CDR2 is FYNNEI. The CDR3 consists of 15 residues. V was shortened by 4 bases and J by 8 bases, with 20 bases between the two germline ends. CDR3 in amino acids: CASSAAGRRGGGYTF. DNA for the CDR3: TGTGCCAGCAGTGCAGCAGGGCGCCGCGGCGGGGGCTACACCTTC. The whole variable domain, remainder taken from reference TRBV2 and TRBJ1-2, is EPEVTQTPSHQVTQMGQEVILRCVPISNHLYFYWYRQILGQKVEFLVSFYNNEISEKSEIFDDQFSVERPDGSNFTLKIRSTKLEDSAMYFCASSAAGRRGGGYTFGSGTRLTVV.

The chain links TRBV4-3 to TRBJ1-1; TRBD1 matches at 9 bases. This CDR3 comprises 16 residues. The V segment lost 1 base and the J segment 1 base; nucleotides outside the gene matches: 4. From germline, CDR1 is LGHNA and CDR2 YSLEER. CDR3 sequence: CASSQATGGWNTEAFF. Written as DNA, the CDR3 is TGCGCCAGCAGCCAAGCCACAGGGGGCTGGAACACTGAAGCTTTCTTT.

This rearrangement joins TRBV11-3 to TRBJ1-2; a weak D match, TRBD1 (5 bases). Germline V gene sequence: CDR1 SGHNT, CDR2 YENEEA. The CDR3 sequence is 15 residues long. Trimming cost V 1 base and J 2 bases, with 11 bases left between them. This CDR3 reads CASSLVPGVNYGYTF. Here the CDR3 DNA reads TGTGCCAGCAGCTTAGTTCCGGGGGTAAACTATGGCTACACCTTC.

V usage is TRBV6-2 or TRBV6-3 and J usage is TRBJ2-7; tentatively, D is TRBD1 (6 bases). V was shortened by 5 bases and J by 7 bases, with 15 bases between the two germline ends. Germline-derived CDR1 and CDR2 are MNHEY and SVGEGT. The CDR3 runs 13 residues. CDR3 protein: CASSQHQGMEQYF. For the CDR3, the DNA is TGTGCCAGCAGTCAACACCAGGGGATGGAGCAGTACTTC.

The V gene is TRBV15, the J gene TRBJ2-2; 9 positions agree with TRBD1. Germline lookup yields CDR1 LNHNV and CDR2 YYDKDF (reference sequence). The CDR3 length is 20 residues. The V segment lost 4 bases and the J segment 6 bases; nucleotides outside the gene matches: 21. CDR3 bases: TGTGCCACCAGCACAGAAACTCCGCGACAGGGGGTTGGTTTTGCCGGGGAGCTGTTTTTT. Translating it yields CATSTETPRQGVGFAGELFF.

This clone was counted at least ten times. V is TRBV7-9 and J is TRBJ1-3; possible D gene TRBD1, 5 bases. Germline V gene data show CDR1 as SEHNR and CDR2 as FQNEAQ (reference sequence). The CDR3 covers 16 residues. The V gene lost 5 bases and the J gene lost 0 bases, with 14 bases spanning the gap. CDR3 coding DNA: TGTGCCAGCAGCCCTCAGGCGGGGCTCTCTGGAAACACCATATATTTT. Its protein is CASSPQAGLSGNTIYF.

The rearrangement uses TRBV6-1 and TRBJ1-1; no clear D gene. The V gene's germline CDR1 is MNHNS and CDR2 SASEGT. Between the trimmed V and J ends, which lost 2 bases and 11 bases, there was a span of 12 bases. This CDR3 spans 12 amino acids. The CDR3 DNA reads TGTGCCAGCAGTGAAAACATCCGAGCGGCTTTCTTT. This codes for CASSENIRAAFF.

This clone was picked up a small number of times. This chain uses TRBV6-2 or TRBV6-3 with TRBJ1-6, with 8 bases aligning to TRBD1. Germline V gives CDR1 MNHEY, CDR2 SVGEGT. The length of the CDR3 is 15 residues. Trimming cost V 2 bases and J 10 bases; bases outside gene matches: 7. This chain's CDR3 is CASSYGQGVRSPLHF. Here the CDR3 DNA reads TGTGCCAGCAGTTACGGACAGGGAGTAAGATCACCCCTCCACTTT.